This entry lists 13 T cell receptor beta chains sequenced from one sample in a study of early T cells in non-severe SARS-CoV-2 infection. One entry per CDR3 protein results from TCRdb running MiXCR on the 5' RACE reads. Among about 56,000 distinct CDR3 sequences listed, roughly an eighth were seen once. What was sequenced was whole blood. The receptors stem from an adult who was a healthcare worker with PCR-confirmed SARS-CoV-2 infection or an uninfected control (not recorded which).

About this clonotype: One end of the junction is discordant with germline, which a read error may explain. The CDR3 coding sequence is TGTGCCAGCAGCGCGACGCGGACAGGGATGAACACCAGGGAGCTGTTTTTT. Its translation: CASSATRTGMNTRELFF. J is TRBJ2-2 and V is TRBV11-2, with TRBD1 matching 8 bases. The CDR3 contains 17 residues. CDR1 and CDR2 from the germline V gene are SGHAT and FQNNGV.

This clonotype was recorded many times. This chain links TRBV12-3 or TRBV12-4 with TRBJ1-2; D gene unclear. The CDR3 covers 15 residues. V lost 8 bases and J 0 bases, leaving 16 bases between the germline ends. This CDR3 is CASAPREGPNYGYTF. CDR3 nucleotide sequence: TGTGCCAGCGCCCCCCGGGAGGGCCCTAACTATGGCTACACCTTC.

This clonotype has at least ten counts. V gene TRBV24-1 combines with J gene TRBJ1-5; a weak D match, TRBD1 (6 bases). CDR1 is KGHDR and CDR2 is SFDVKD in the germline V gene. The CDR3 extends over 14 amino acids. Trimming stripped 9 bases from V and 5 bases from J, with 16 bases between. In nucleotides, the CDR3 is TGTGCCACCCAAACAGGGAGAGGCGATCAGCCCCAGCATTTT. Its protein is CATQTGRGDQPQHF.

The rearrangement links TRBV19 to TRBJ2-5; the D is unclear. The CDR3 contains 15 residues. Germline lookup yields CDR1 LNHDA and CDR2 SQIVND (reference sequence). V gave up 5 bases and J gave up 4 bases, with 17 bases separating them. CDR3 nucleotide sequence: TGTGCCAGTAGTCCCTTCAGGACGGATGGAGAGACCCAGTACTTC. It yields the protein CASSPFRTDGETQYF.

This clonotype has at least ten counts. The chain employs TRBV7-2 and TRBJ2-7; D possibly matches TRBD1 or TRBD2 (5 bases each). The CDR3 loop spans 15 amino acids. Trimming stripped 7 bases from V and 6 bases from J, with 22 bases between. Germline V gene sequence: CDR1 SGHTA, CDR2 FQGNSA. The CDR3 DNA sequence: TGTGCCAGCAACAAACGGGGCAGGGTAGAGTCCGAGCAGTACTTC. The encoded protein is CASNKRGRVESEQYF.

This clonotype has ten or more counts. V and J are TRBV27 and TRBJ1-1, with D possibly being TRBD1 (5 bases). V was trimmed by 8 bases and J by 7 bases, leaving 17 bases between them. The CDR3 covers 13 residues. Germline loops: CDR1 MNHEY, CDR2 SMNVEV (reference sequence). Here the CDR3 DNA reads TGTGCCAGCGGGGTTTGGACAACCGGTGAAGCTTTCTTT. Amino acid sequence: CASGVWTTGEAFF.

This clonotype was seen at least ten times. The V and J genes are TRBV20-1 and TRBJ2-3, with 10 bases identical to TRBD2. The CDR3 has 16 residues. With V trimmed by 0 bases and J by 4 bases, 7 bases remained unmatched. CDR1 is DFQATT and CDR2 is SNEGSKA in the germline V gene (reference sequence). The CDR3 loop reads CSARDASGRASDTQYF. The CDR3 nucleotides read TGCAGTGCTAGAGATGCGAGCGGGAGGGCCTCAGATACGCAGTATTTT.

This clonotype was counted ten times or more. This rearrangement joins TRBV20-1 to TRBJ1-3, with D hard to call. The CDR3 covers 16 residues. The V gene lost 0 bases and the J gene lost 0 bases, with 12 bases spanning the gap. CDR1 is DFQATT and CDR2 is SNEGSKA in the germline V gene (reference sequence). The CDR3 DNA reads as TGCAGTGCTAGAGATCACGCAGCCAGCTCTGGAAACACCATATATTTT. Its translation is CSARDHAASSGNTIYF.

For this clonotype: Given a much more abundant clone one base away, this may be a read error. The CDR3 loop is CTWRATRAGHHVDYEQYF. The CDR3 DNA follows: TGTACCTGGAGGGCCACCCGGGCGGGTCATCACGTCGATTACGAGCAGTACTTC. The J gene is TRBJ2-7, the V gene TRBV30; D may be TRBD2 (6 bases). The CDR3 consists of 18 residues. Germline V gene lookup returns CDR1 GTSNPN and CDR2 SVGIG (reference sequence).

The sample holds many counts of this clonotype. This chain links TRBV7-3 with TRBJ2-1, with D possibly TRBD2 on 5 matching bases. Germline CDR1 reads SGHTA; CDR2 reads FQGTGA. Deletions cut 6 bases from V and 8 bases from J, with 17 bases between. The CDR3 is 14 amino acids. The CDR3, as DNA: TGTGCCAGCAGGTCCGTTGGGAGTAAGGATGAGCAGTTCTTC. This sequence encodes CASRSVGSKDEQFF.

In this sample, this clonotype turned up many times. The V call is TRBV28, the J call TRBJ1-5; no clear D. V was trimmed by 7 bases and J by 7 bases, leaving 11 bases between them. The CDR3 totals 12 residues. The germline V gene has CDR1 MDHEN and CDR2 SYDVKM. The CDR3 sequence: CASTLPAQPQHF. The CDR3 nucleotides read TGTGCCAGCACCTTACCCGCGCAGCCCCAGCATTTT.

The table lists this clonotype with many counts. J is TRBJ1-2 and V is TRBV28; possibly TRBD1 for D (5 bases). V was shortened by 5 bases and J by 5 bases, with 15 bases between the two germline ends. The length of the CDR3 is 14 residues. From germline, CDR1 is MDHEN and CDR2 SYDVKM. The CDR3 nucleotides are TGTGCCAGCAGTACAGGCACCCGAAGATATGGCTACACCTTC. It yields the protein CASSTGTRRYGYTF.

V gene TRBV15 combines with J gene TRBJ2-7; possible D gene TRBD2, 5 bases. The CDR3 contains 16 residues. CDR1 and CDR2 from the germline V gene are LNHNV and YYDKDF (reference sequence). Trimming took 0 bases from V and 0 from J, leaving 12 bases between them. The CDR3, as DNA: TGTGCCACCAGCAGAGAAGCTAGCTCTAGCTCCTACGAGCAGTACTTC. It is translated as CATSREASSSSYEQYF. Full variable domain (remainder filled in from reference TRBV15 and TRBJ2-7): DAMVIQNPRYQVTQFGKPVTLSCSQTLNHNVMYWYQQKSSQAPKLLFHYYDKDFNNEADTPDNFQSRRPNTSFCFLDIRSPGLGDTAMYLCATSREASSSSYEQYFGPGTRLTVT.